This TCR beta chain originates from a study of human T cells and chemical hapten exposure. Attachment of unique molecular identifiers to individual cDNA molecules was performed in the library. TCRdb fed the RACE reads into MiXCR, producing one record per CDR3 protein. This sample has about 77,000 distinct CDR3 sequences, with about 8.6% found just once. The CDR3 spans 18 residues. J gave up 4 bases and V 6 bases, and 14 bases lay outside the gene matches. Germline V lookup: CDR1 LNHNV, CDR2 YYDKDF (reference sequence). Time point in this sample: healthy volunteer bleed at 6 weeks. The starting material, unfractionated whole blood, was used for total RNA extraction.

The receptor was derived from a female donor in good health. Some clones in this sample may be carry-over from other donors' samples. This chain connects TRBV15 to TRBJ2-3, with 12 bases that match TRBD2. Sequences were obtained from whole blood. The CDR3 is CATRTRTTLAGGPDTQYF. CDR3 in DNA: TGTGCCACCAGGACCCGAACCACCCTAGCGGGGGGGCCAGATACGCAGTATTTT.